The T cell receptor (beta chain) under discussion was sequenced for a study of cytomegalovirus exposure and HLA in healthy donors. Concerning this clone: Its specificity is unknown.

Findings of the study overall: The study recorded 150 to 200 TCR beta chains that were cytomegalovirus-associated. Through in vitro validation, three CMV-associated chains were shown to be specific for CMV antigens. The classifier, whose performance was assessed in both the original and validation cohorts, reportedly diagnosed cytomegalovirus status with high specificity and sensitivity. There were some public TCRs occurring in many donors, but most TCR sequences were rare.

The ends lost 4 bases at V and 2 bases at J; junction bases unmatched: 5. CDR3 size: 15 residues. Germline CDR1 and CDR2: SGHDN and FVKESK. The protocol was immunoSEQ multiplex PCR, while the TCRdb copy is restricted to in-frame clones and leaves out a portion. The table has about 73,000 clones, approximately 95% seen once. V and J are TRBV14 and TRBJ1-3; the match to TRBD1 covers 7 bases. The source of this sequence is a man between 18 and 35 years old in good health and CMV-seronegative. Sequenced: PBMCs. The DNA for the CDR3 is TGTGCCAGCAGCCCCACCGGGACAGCTGGAAACACCATATATTTT. Its translation: CASSPTGTAGNTIYF.